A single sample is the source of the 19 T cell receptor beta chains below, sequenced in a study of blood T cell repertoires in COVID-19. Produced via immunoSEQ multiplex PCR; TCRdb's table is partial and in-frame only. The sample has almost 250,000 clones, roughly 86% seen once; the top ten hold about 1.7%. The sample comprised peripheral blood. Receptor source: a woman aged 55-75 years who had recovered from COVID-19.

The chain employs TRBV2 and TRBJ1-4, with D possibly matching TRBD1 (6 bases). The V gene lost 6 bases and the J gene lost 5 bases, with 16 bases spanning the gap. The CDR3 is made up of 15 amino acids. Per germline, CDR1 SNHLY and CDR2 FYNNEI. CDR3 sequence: CASSSGQLQNEKLFF. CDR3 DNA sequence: TGTGCCAGCAGCTCCGGACAGCTCCAGAATGAAAAACTGTTTTTT. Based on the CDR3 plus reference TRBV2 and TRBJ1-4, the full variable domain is EPEVTQTPSHQVTQMGQEVILRCVPISNHLYFYWYRQILGQKVEFLVSFYNNEISEKSEIFDDQFSVERPDGSNFTLKIRSTKLEDSAMYFCASSSGQLQNEKLFFGSGTQLSVL.

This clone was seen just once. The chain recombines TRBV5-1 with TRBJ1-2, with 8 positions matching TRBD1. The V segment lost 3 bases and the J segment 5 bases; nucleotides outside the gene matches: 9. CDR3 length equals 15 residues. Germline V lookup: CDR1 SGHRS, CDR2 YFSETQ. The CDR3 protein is CASSSGTGWRYGYTF. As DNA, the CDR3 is TGCGCCAGCAGCTCAGGGACAGGATGGAGGTATGGCTACACCTTC.

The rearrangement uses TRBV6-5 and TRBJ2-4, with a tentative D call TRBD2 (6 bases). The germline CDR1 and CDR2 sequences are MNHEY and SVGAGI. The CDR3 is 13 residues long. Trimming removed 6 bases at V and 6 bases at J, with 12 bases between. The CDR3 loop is CASSLRRGNIQYF. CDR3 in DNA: TGTGCCAGCAGCCTCCGGAGGGGAAACATTCAGTACTTC.

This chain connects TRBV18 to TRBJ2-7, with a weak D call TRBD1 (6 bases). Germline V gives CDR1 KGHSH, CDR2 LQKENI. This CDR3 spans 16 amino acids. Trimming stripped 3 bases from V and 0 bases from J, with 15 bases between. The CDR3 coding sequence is TGTGCCAGCTCACCGTCGCAGGGGCTGAGCTCCTACGAGCAGTACTTC. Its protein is CASSPSQGLSSYEQYF.

The CDR3 spells CASYGDRGNYEQYF. Written as DNA, the CDR3 is TGTGCCAGCTATGGGGACAGGGGAAACTACGAGCAGTACTTC. J is TRBJ2-7 and V is TRBV6-6, with 10 bases aligning to TRBD1. V trimming: 8 bases; J trimming: 3 bases; junction bases outside the gene matches: 7. Germline CDR1 reads MNHNY; CDR2 reads SVGAGI (reference sequence). The CDR3 length is 14 residues.

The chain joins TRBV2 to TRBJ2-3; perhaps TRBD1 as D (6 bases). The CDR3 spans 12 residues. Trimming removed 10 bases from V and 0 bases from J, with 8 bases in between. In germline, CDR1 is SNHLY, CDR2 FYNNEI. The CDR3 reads CATQGSTDTQYF. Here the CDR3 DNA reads TGTGCCACACAGGGAAGCACAGATACGCAGTATTTT.

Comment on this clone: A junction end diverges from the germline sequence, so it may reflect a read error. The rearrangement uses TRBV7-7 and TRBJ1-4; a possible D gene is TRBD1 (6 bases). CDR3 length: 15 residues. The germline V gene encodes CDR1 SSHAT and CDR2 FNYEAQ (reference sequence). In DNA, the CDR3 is TGTGCTAGCAGCTTAGGGGGGGGACTTAATGAAAAACTGTTTTTT. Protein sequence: CASSLGGGLNEKLFF.

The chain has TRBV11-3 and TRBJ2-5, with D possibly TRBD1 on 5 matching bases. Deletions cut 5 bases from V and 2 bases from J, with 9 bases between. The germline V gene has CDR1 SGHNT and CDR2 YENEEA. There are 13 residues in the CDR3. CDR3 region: CASSPTAQETQYF. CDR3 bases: TGTGCCAGCAGCCCGACAGCACAAGAGACCCAGTACTTC. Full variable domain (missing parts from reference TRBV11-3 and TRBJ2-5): EAGVVQSPRYKIIEKKQPVAFWCNPISGHNTLYWYLQNLGQGPELLIRYENEEAVDDSQLPKDRFSAERLKGVDSTLKIQPAELGDSAVYLCASSPTAQETQYFGPGTRLLVL.

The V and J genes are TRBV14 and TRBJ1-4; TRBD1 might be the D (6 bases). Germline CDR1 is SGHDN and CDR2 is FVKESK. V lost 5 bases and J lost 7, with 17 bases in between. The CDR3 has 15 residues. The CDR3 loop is CASSFGQTPSEKLFF. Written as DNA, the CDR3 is TGTGCCAGCAGCTTTGGACAGACGCCTTCTGAAAAACTGTTTTTT.

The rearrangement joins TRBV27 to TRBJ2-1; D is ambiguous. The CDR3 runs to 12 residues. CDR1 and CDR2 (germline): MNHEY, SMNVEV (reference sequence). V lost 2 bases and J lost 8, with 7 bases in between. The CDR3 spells CASSLPSDEQFF. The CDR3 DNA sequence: TGTGCCAGCAGTTTACCGTCGGATGAGCAGTTCTTC.

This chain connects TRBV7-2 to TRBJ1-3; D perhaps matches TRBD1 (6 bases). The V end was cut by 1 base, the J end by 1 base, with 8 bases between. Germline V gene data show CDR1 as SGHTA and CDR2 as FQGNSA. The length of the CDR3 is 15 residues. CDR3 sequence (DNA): TGTGCCAGCAGCTTAGTACAGGGATCTGGAAACACCATATATTTT. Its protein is CASSLVQGSGNTIYF.

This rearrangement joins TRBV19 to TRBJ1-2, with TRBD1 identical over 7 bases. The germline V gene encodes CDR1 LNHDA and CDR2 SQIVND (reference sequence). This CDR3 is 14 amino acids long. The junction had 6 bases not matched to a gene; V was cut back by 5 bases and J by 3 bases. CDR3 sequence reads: CASSPQGGDYGYTF. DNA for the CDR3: TGTGCCAGTAGTCCGCAGGGGGGTGACTATGGCTACACCTTC.

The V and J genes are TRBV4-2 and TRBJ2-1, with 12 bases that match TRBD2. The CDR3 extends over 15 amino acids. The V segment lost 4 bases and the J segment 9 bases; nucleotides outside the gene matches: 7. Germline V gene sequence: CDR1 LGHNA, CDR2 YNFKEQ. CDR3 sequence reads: CASSPFLAGGPEQFF. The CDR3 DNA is TGTGCCAGCAGCCCCTTTCTAGCGGGGGGGCCTGAGCAGTTCTTC.

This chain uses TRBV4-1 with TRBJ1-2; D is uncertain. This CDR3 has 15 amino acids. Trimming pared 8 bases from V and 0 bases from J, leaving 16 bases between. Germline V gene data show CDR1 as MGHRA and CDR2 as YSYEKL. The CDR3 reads CASEAGGRANYGYTF. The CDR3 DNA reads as TGCGCCAGCGAGGCAGGAGGTCGTGCTAACTATGGCTACACCTTC.

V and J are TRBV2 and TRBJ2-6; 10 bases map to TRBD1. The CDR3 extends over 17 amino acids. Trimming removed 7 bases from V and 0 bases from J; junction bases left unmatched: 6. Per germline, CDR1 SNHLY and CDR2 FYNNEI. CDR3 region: CASKPGQGNSGANVLTF. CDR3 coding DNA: TGTGCCAGCAAACCGGGACAGGGGAACTCTGGGGCCAACGTCCTGACTTTC. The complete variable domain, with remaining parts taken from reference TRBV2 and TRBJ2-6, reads EPEVTQTPSHQVTQMGQEVILRCVPISNHLYFYWYRQILGQKVEFLVSFYNNEISEKSEIFDDQFSVERPDGSNFTLKIRSTKLEDSAMYFCASKPGQGNSGANVLTFGAGSRLTVL.

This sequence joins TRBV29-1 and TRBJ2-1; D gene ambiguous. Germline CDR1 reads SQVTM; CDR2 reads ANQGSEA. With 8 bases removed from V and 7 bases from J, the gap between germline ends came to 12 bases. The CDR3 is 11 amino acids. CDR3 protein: CSTQYRNEQFF. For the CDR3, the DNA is TGCAGCACCCAGTACAGAAATGAGCAGTTCTTC.

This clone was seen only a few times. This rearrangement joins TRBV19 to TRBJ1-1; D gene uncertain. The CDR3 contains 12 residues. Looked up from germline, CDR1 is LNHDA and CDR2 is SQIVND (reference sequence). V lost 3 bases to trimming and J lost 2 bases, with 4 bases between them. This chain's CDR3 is CASSIQNTEAFF. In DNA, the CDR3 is TGTGCCAGTAGTATCCAAAACACTGAAGCTTTCTTT.

This CDR3 reads CSVVAGPTNYGYTF. CDR3 nucleotides: TGCAGCGTTGTGGCAGGGCCCACTAACTATGGCTACACCTTC. This chain joins TRBV29-1 and TRBJ1-2; D is perhaps TRBD1 (5 bases). CDR1 SQVTM and CDR2 ANQGSEA come from the germline V gene. Trimming took off 4 bases at V and 0 bases at J, with 12 bases between the two ends. The CDR3 extends over 14 amino acids.

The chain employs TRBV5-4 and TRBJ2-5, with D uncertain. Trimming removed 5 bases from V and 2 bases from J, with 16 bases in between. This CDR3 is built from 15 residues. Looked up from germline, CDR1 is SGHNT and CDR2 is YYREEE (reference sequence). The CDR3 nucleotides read TGTGCCAGCAGAATCGGAGCAGAGGCTCAAGAGACCCAGTACTTC. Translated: CASRIGAEAQETQYF.